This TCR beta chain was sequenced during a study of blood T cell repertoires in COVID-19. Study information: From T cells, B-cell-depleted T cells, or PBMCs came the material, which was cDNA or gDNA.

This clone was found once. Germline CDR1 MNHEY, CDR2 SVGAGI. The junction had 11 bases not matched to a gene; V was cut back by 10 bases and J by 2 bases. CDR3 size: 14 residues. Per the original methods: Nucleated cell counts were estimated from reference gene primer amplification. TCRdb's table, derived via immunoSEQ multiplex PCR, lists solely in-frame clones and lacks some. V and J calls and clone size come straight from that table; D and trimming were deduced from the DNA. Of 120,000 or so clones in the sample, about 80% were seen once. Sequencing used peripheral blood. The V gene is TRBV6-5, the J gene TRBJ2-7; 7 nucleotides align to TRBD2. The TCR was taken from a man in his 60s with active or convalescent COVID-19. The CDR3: CATRGVDPPYEQYF. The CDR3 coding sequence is TGTGCCACCCGGGGGGTTGACCCCCCCTACGAGCAGTACTTC.